This T cell receptor (beta chain) derives from a study of blood T cell repertoires in COVID-19. Across the study: Specimens from acute and convalescent COVID-19 originated in the United States, Italy and Spain. T cells, B-cell-depleted T cells, or PBMCs supplied cDNA or gDNA.

A note on this clone: The same CDR3 also results from other DNA sequences found in this sample.

The authors' processing: Reference gene primer amplification in the assay estimated nucleated cell counts. Libraries were prepared by immunoSEQ multiplex PCR; TCRdb keeps only in-frame clonotypes and omits some of them. V, J and clone size were drawn from that table, and D and trimming were deduced from the DNA. The sample has about 220,000 clones; roughly 84% are singletons. The CDR3 totals 11 residues. CDR1 and CDR2 (germline): GTSNPN, SVGIG (reference sequence). The V end lost 0 bases, the J end lost 7 bases, and 7 bases lay between the germline ends. The rearrangement links TRBV30 to TRBJ2-7, with D maybe TRBD2 (6 bases). The TCR was taken from a man aged 35 to 55 who had recovered from COVID-19. The material sequenced was peripheral blood. In DNA form, the CDR3 reads TGTGCCTGGAGTGTCGGGGGAGAGCAGTACTTC. It yields the protein CAWSVGGEQYF.